Listed below are T cell receptor beta chains from one sample, sequenced in a study of cytomegalovirus exposure and HLA in healthy donors. The data were produced by immunoSEQ multiplex PCR, yet TCRdb's version contains in-frame clones alone and is incomplete. The sample holds tens of thousands of clones, around four fifths seen once. Sequencing was done on a sample of PBMCs. The receptors shown here come from a male donor in good health and CMV-seropositive. The CDR3 runs from the conserved cysteine through the conserved F or W. A D gene is named only where the DNA matches it firmly. The listing skips clone size in some rows; elsewhere it reads once, few, many or a size class.

cdr3_length	v_call	clone_size	d_call	j_call	cdr3_nt	cdr3_aa
15	TRBV27	once	NA	TRBJ1-3	TGTGCCAGCAGTTTAGCCGGGGGCTCTGGAAACACCATATATTTT	CASSLAGGSGNTIYF
13	TRBV2	NA	NA	TRBJ1-6	TGTGCCGGGGGGGCAGAACATAATTCACCCCTCCACTTT	CAGGAEHNSPLHF
16	TRBV19	NA	TRBD2	TRBJ2-7	TGTGCCAGTAGTATCGAGCGGGGGGCTAGCTCCTACGAGCAGTACTTC	CASSIERGASSYEQYF
17	TRBV7-9	NA	TRBD1	TRBJ1-2	TGTGCCAGCAGCTTCCCGACAGGGGGACCCTATAACTATGGCTACACCTTC	CASSFPTGGPYNYGYTF
14	TRBV5-1	NA	TRBD1	TRBJ1-1	TGCGCCAGCAGCTTGGGACAGGGGCCCACTGAAGCTTTCTTT	CASSLGQGPTEAFF
17	TRBV18	NA	TRBD2	TRBJ2-5	TGTGCCAGCTCACCACCCCGGACTAGCGGGGGCCCAGAGACCCAGTACTTC	CASSPPRTSGGPETQYF
13	TRBV5-1	NA	NA	TRBJ2-1	TGCGCCAGCAGCCTAAGTATGGACAATGAGCAGTTCTTC	CASSLSMDNEQFF
15	TRBV10-3	NA	NA	TRBJ1-2	TGTGCCATCAGTGATATTCAAGGGGCAGCCTATGGCTACACCTTC	CAISDIQGAAYGYTF
13	TRBV6-4	NA	NA	TRBJ2-4	TGTGCCAGCAGTGACGGGGTTAGGGGCATTCAGTACTTC	CASSDGVRGIQYF
17	TRBV7-2	NA	TRBD2	TRBJ2-5	TGTGCCAGCAGCCAGCGGGTTAGCGGGGATTTCCAAGAGACCCAGTACTTC	CASSQRVSGDFQETQYF
14	TRBV30	NA	TRBD1	TRBJ1-3	TGTGCCTGGAGCGGCACAGGGGCTGGAAACACCATATATTTT	CAWSGTGAGNTIYF
16	TRBV6-5	NA	NA	TRBJ2-7	TGTGCCAGCAGTTACTTAGTTAGCGGATCCTCCTACGAGCAGTACTTC	CASSYLVSGSSYEQYF
16	TRBV6-5	NA	TRBD2	TRBJ2-7	TGTGCCAGCAGTTTTTCTAGGACTAGCGGATTCTACGAGCAGTACTTC	CASSFSRTSGFYEQYF
14	TRBV7-9	NA	NA	TRBJ1-5	TGTGCCAGCAGCCTCGGGACACCTGATCAGCCCCAGCATTTT	CASSLGTPDQPQHF
16	TRBV5-1	NA	NA	TRBJ2-5	TGCGCCAGCAGCTTGGTCTCGGGGGGCCGACAAGAGACCCAGTACTTC	CASSLVSGGRQETQYF
14	TRBV30	once	TRBD1	TRBJ1-2	TGTGCCTGGACTAGGGACAGGGGATTAGATGGCTACACCTTC	CAWTRDRGLDGYTF
15	TRBV6-6	NA	TRBD1	TRBJ1-2	TGTGCCAGCAGCCCGGGACAGACCGTTCTTTATGGCTACACCTTC	CASSPGQTVLYGYTF
17	TRBV9	NA	TRBD2	TRBJ2-1	TGTGCCAGCAGTCAGGGGACTAGCGGGGGGATTAAGAATGAGCAGTTCTTC	CASSQGTSGGIKNEQFF
19	TRBV9	NA	TRBD1	TRBJ1-2	TGTGCCAGCAGCGTAACCCCAGTAACATCCCGCGGGACAGGGAGCGGCTACACCTTC	CASSVTPVTSRGTGSGYTF
13	TRBV5-3	NA	NA	TRBJ2-7	TGTGCCAGAAGCTTAGGACGGACGGGGGAGCAGTACTTC	CARSLGRTGEQYF
15	TRBV7-2	once	TRBD2	TRBJ2-2	TGTGCCAGCAGCTTAGAAACTAGCGTGGACGGGGAGCTGTTTTTT	CASSLETSVDGELFF
15	TRBV4-3	NA	TRBD1	TRBJ1-2	TGCGCCAGCAGCCAGGACAGGGGTGTTAACTATGGCTACACCTTC	CASSQDRGVNYGYTF
14	TRBV9	NA	TRBD2	TRBJ2-2	TGTGCCAGTGGGACTAGCGGGGTTACCGGGGAGCTGTTTTTT	CASGTSGVTGELFF
15	TRBV7-2	NA	TRBD2	TRBJ2-7	TGTGCCAGCGGAGGGACTAGCGGGGGTCTTTACGAGCAGTACTTC	CASGGTSGGLYEQYF
15	TRBV5-4	NA	TRBD1	TRBJ1-1	TGTGCCAGCAGCTTGCCGGGACAGGGGGGCACTGAAGCTTTCTTT	CASSLPGQGGTEAFF
15	TRBV5-4	NA	NA	TRBJ1-2	TGTGCCAGCAGCCCCGGGGGGCAGGTGATCTATGGCTACACCTTC	CASSPGGQVIYGYTF
16	TRBV10-3	NA	TRBD2	TRBJ2-7	TGTGCCATCAGTGAGGGAGGCCCGGGGGGATCCTACGAGCAGTACTTC	CAISEGGPGGSYEQYF
13	TRBV30	few	TRBD1	TRBJ1-2	TGTGCCTGGAGTCCACAGGGGTCCTATGGCTACACCTTC	CAWSPQGSYGYTF
13	TRBV27	NA	TRBD1	TRBJ1-2	TGTGCCAGCAGGGAAGGGGGCCGTTATGGCTACACCTTC	CASREGGRYGYTF
14	TRBV7-2	once	NA	TRBJ2-1	TGTGCCAGCAGCCAAGGCCTAGCATACAATGAGCAGTTCTTC	CASSQGLAYNEQFF
15	TRBV5-1	NA	NA	TRBJ2-7	TGCGCCAGCACGAACCGGGACTTCAGCTCCTACGAGCAGTACTTC	CASTNRDFSSYEQYF
17	TRBV10-3	NA	TRBD2	TRBJ2-3	TGTGCCATCAGTGAGTCGGAATTTCCGGGGGGGCCAGATACGCAGTATTTT	CAISESEFPGGPDTQYF
16	TRBV21-1	few	NA	TRBJ1-1	TGTGCCAGCAGCAAGGTAGGGGACAGAGCGAACACTGAAGCTTTCTTT	CASSKVGDRANTEAFF